In its sample, the clone carrying this TCR beta chain was seen a few times. As yet, its antigen is unknown. V was pared by 1 base and J by 4 bases, with 7 bases of the junction left unmatched. CDR1 and CDR2 (germline): SGHVS, FQNEAQ. CDR3 length: 15 residues. This entry belongs to a study of vaccination and CD4 T cells after COVID-19. About the study: Investigators took post-vaccine samples a median 72 days after dose two, within a range of 14 to 241.

Indicated time point: late sampling 161 to 241 days after vaccination in three convalescent patients. The treatment was: roughly 11-day PBMC culture with coronavirus spike peptide pools or control peptides (ViraFEST assay). Each of days 3 and 7 saw half the medium replaced by fresh IL-2 medium. The Oncomine TCR Beta short-read assay sequenced DNA from cultured CD4+ T cells. TCRdb fed the PCR reads into MiXCR, producing one record per CDR3 protein. This sample has about 25,000 distinct CDR3 sequences, with roughly 31% found just once. The origin of this receptor is a human donor who had recovered from COVID-19. The chain couples TRBV7-8 to TRBJ2-7, with 7 bases fitting TRBD2. The sequences come from CD4+ T cells from blood, cultured in vitro, collected about 7 months after SARS-CoV-2 vaccination. In nucleotides, the CDR3 is TGTGCCAGCAGCTTAGTTGGCGGGAGTACATACGAGCAGTACTTC. This sequence encodes CASSLVGGSTYEQYF.